These T cell receptor beta chains were read from a single sample in a study of blood T cell repertoires in COVID-19. Measured with immunoSEQ multiplex PCR; TCRdb has only the in-frame clones, and not every one. The repertoire holds around 140,000 clones, with 80% to 90% as singletons. Sequencing was performed on peripheral blood. The receptors originated from a man aged 80 or over with acute or convalescent COVID-19. The CDR3 runs from the conserved cysteine through the conserved F or W. A D gene is named only where the DNA matches it firmly. Expanded clones are given a class, and other clones once, few, many or no size at all.

V gene,clone size,CDR3 length,J gene,D gene,CDR3 DNA,CDR3 protein
TRBV11-2,-,15,TRBJ2-7,-,TGTGCCAGCAGCGCGGCGGGCTCAATCGCCCCCGAGCAGTACTTC,CASSAAGSIAPEQYF
TRBV4-1,-,16,TRBJ1-3,-,TGCGCCAGCAGCCAAGGAGGGGACATTATTGGAAACACCATATATTTT,CASSQGGDIIGNTIYF
TRBV10-2,once,15,TRBJ2-1,TRBD2,TGCGCCAGCAGTGTTGGACTAGCGGGAGTTGATGAGCAGTTCTTC,CASSVGLAGVDEQFF
TRBV3-1/TRBV3-2,-,13,TRBJ1-2,TRBD1,TGTGCCAGCAGCTCCGGGACAGACGTTGGCTACACCTTC,CASSSGTDVGYTF
TRBV24-1,-,19,TRBJ2-6,-,TGTGCCACCAGTGATTCCCGAAGACAGAGCGTCTCTGGGGCCAACGTCCTGACTTTC,CATSDSRRQSVSGANVLTF
TRBV15,-,14,TRBJ2-7,-,TGTGCCACCAGCAGAGAGCAGGGGATAGGCGAGCAGTACTTC,CATSREQGIGEQYF
TRBV18,-,12,TRBJ2-1,-,TGTGCCAGCTCCCGACCCGACTCGGAGCAGTTCTTC,CASSRPDSEQFF
TRBV5-1,-,14,TRBJ1-4,-,TGCGCCAGCAGCTTTCTAACCCCCGAGGAAAAACTGTTTTTT,CASSFLTPEEKLFF
TRBV3-1/TRBV3-2,-,15,TRBJ2-3,-,TGTGCCAGCAGCCCCGGGAGTTCCCTCACAGATACGCAGTATTTT,CASSPGSSLTDTQYF
TRBV4-1,-,15,TRBJ1-1,-,TGCGCCAGCAGCCAAGTCGTTAACAGGGTGGCGGGAGCTTTCTTT,CASSQVVNRVAGAFF